A single sample gave rise to the 8 T cell receptor beta chains below, sequenced in a study of naive and memory T cell subsets (dated by TCRdb to the late 2010s). The library was prepared using 5' RACE. Instrument on record: Illumina MiSeq. The ligated cDNA was amplified by four rounds of PCR, in which nested alpha and beta constant region primers were used together with the SP2 primer. TCRdb reworked the public reads: Q25 trimming with fastp, MiXCR clone assembly, productive beta chains retained. Duplicate CDR3 protein sequences are folded into a single record with the most common DNA and genes. The sample profile shows approximately 58,000 distinct CDR3 sequences; about 7% of them were found once. The ten top clones hold 8.5% to 10% of the sample. The study reported a robust and sensitive protocol to amplify, sequence and analyze TCRs, based on 3' ligation of a UMI-containing oligonucleotide to TCR cDNA.

The source of these receptors is a male donor in good health.

This clonotype was observed at least ten times. V and J are TRBV28 and TRBJ1-6; no definite D call. The CDR3 is made up of 18 amino acids. Deletions cut 3 bases from V and 6 bases from J, with 21 bases between. Germline V lookup: CDR1 MDHEN, CDR2 SYDVKM. The CDR3 DNA is TGTGCCAGCAGTTTTACTTCCGGGAGGGTCCCCCTTAATTCACCCCTCCACTTT. Translation gives CASSFTSGRVPLNSPLHF.

This clonotype has a count of ten or more. The chain uses TRBV28 and TRBJ2-1; D gene uncertain. The CDR3 length is 11 residues. CDR1 is MDHEN and CDR2 is SYDVKM in the germline V gene. The ends were cut back, 3 bases at V and 3 bases at J, with 0 bases in the middle. CDR3 nucleotides: TGTGCCAGCAGTTTCTACAATGAGCAGTTCTTC. It encodes CASSFYNEQFF.

This clonotype was picked up a small number of times. The chain employs TRBV5-1 and TRBJ1-1; D possibly corresponds to TRBD1 (6 bases). The germline gives CDR1 SGHRS, CDR2 YFSETQ. V gave up 3 bases and J gave up 8 bases, with 14 bases separating them. The CDR3 has 13 amino acids. The CDR3 is CASSSAQGREAFF. The CDR3 region has the DNA TGCGCCAGCAGCTCGGCCCAGGGGCGGGAAGCTTTCTTT.

This clonotype was counted many times. This chain links TRBV6-1 with TRBJ1-1; the match to TRBD1 covers 9 bases. Unmatched junction bases numbered 4, after V lost 4 bases and J lost 7 bases. Germline V gene data show CDR1 as MNHNS and CDR2 as SASEGT. The CDR3 contains 13 residues. CDR3 sequence (DNA): TGTGCCAGCAGTGCCCGGGACAGGGATGAAGCTTTCTTT. Translation: CASSARDRDEAFF.

The chain has TRBV7-6 and TRBJ2-3; 10 bases agree with TRBD2. The CDR3 is 16 residues long. With V trimmed by 5 bases and J by 1 base, 6 bases remained unmatched. CDR1 and CDR2 from the germline V gene are SGHVS and FNYEAQ. The CDR3 spells CASSPLAGGRTDTQYF. The CDR3, as DNA: TGTGCCAGCAGCCCTTTAGCGGGAGGCCGCACAGATACGCAGTATTTT. Combining the CDR3 with reference TRBV7-6 and TRBJ2-3 gives the whole variable domain GAGVSQSPRYKVTKRGQDVALRCDPISGHVSLYWYRQALGQGPEFLTYFNYEAQQDKSGLPNDRFSAERPEGSISTLTIQRTEQRDSAMYRCASSPLAGGRTDTQYFGPGTRLTVL.

This clonotype was detected ten times or more. The chain couples TRBV2 to TRBJ2-1, with D perhaps matching TRBD1 or TRBD2 (5 bases each). CDR3 length equals 19 residues. V was pared by 2 bases and J by 6 bases, with 26 bases between. Germline CDR1 reads SNHLY; CDR2 reads FYNNEI. In DNA form, the CDR3 reads TGTGCCAGCAGTGAAAGGAATTTGGCCAGCGGACACCACGCCAATGAGCAGTTCTTC. Translating gives CASSERNLASGHHANEQFF.

This clonotype was seen at least ten times. The chain employs TRBV18 and TRBJ2-3; maybe TRBD1 (5 bases). The CDR3 loop spans 17 amino acids. V dropped 1 base and J dropped 5 bases, with 19 bases sitting between them. The germline V gene has CDR1 KGHSH and CDR2 LQKENI. CDR3 nucleotide sequence: TGTGCCAGCTCACCACAGGTAGGGGCGAGAATGGAAGATACGCAGTATTTT. Protein: CASSPQVGARMEDTQYF.

The table lists this clonotype with many counts. The rearrangement links TRBV12-3 or TRBV12-4 to TRBJ2-7; D is unclear. Trimming shortened V by 3 bases and J by 1 base, and 7 bases separated the two germline ends. This CDR3 is built from 13 residues. The CDR3 spells CASSFTVSYEQYF. In DNA form, the CDR3 reads TGTGCCAGCAGTTTCACGGTTTCCTACGAGCAGTACTTC.